These T cell receptor beta chains were read from a single sample in a study of T-cell memory formation after mild COVID-19. TCRdb ran MiXCR on the 5' RACE reads and lists one entry per CDR3 protein. The sample shows almost 550,000 distinct CDR3 sequences, 20% of them seen only once. Sequencing used PBMCs or a T cell subset sorted from them (not recorded which). These receptors were collected from an adult woman who had mild COVID-19 (a few samples of this study predate the infection). Cell type and time point are not known. CDR3s include the opening cysteine and the closing phenylalanine or tryptophan. Fields, in order: CDR3 length, V gene, clone size, J gene, D gene, CDR3 DNA, CDR3 protein. D genes are given only for firm matches. Clone size is shown for a subset of rows, as once, few, many or a class of expanded clone.

18	TRBV3-1	few	TRBJ2-7	TRBD2	TGTGCCAGCAGCCAACAAGGGACTAGCGGGATCCCAACGCACGAGCAGTACTTC	CASSQQGTSGIPTHEQYF
12	TRBV20-1	NA	TRBJ2-2	NA	TGCAGTGCTGAAGGGGGGGCCGGGGAGCTGTTTTTT	CSAEGGAGELFF
15	TRBV9	few	TRBJ2-5	NA	TGTGCCAGCAGCGTGCGAGGGGGGGGTAAAGAGACCCAGTACTTC	CASSVRGGGKETQYF
12	TRBV12-3/TRBV12-4	few	TRBJ1-2	TRBD1	TGTGCCAGCAGTCGGACAGGGTACGGCTACACCTTC	CASSRTGYGYTF
12	TRBV12-5	few	TRBJ2-7	NA	TGTGCTAGTGGCCCAACCGGCGTCGAGCAGTACTTC	CASGPTGVEQYF
15	TRBV9	NA	TRBJ1-2	TRBD1	TGTGCCAGCAGCTACTCCGGGACAGAAGTCTATGGCTACACCTTC	CASSYSGTEVYGYTF
13	TRBV6-8	few	TRBJ1-6	TRBD1	TGTGCCATCACGGGACAGGAGAATTCACCCCTCCACTTT	CAITGQENSPLHF
13	TRBV13	NA	TRBJ1-4	NA	TGTGCCAGCAGCTTAAGGACCTCTGAAAAACTGTTTTTT	CASSLRTSEKLFF
13	TRBV25-1	few	TRBJ1-1	NA	TGTGCCAGCAGTCGATTGCCCGACACTGAAGCTTTCTTT	CASSRLPDTEAFF
22	TRBV5-1	NA	TRBJ1-2	TRBD1	TGCGCCAGCAGCTTTCGTGGAGGAGGACAGACAGGGGGACCTAACCGGGTCGGTGGCTACACCTTC	CASSFRGGGQTGGPNRVGGYTF
11	TRBV29-1	NA	TRBJ2-7	NA	TGCAGCGGAGGGGAGATGTACGAGCAGTACTTC	CSGGEMYEQYF
12	TRBV28	NA	TRBJ2-7	NA	TGTGCCAGCAGTTCACAAATTCAGGAGCAGTACTTC	CASSSQIQEQYF
14	TRBV7-9	NA	TRBJ1-3	NA	TGTGCCTATGTGACGGAGAGCTCTGGAAACACCATATATTTT	CAYVTESSGNTIYF
15	TRBV24-1	few	TRBJ2-2	NA	TGTGCCACCACCCCAGTGGCGCCTAACACCGGGGAGCTGTTTTTT	CATTPVAPNTGELFF
12	TRBV11-3	few	TRBJ2-5	NA	TGTGCCAGCATTGAGAGGAGGGAGACCCAGTACTTC	CASIERRETQYF
14	TRBV9	NA	TRBJ2-1	TRBD1	TGTGCCAGCAGCGGACAGGGAAGCCACAATGAGCAGTTCTTC	CASSGQGSHNEQFF
19	TRBV20-1	few	TRBJ1-2	TRBD1	TGCAGTGCTAGGGAAGCCCCCGGGACAGGGGATTCCCTTGGGTTTGGCTACACCTTC	CSAREAPGTGDSLGFGYTF
16	TRBV19	few	TRBJ2-7	TRBD2	TGTGCCAGTAGTCCCCGACTAGCGGGAGTCATTGACGAGCAGTACTTC	CASSPRLAGVIDEQYF
13	TRBV27	few	TRBJ2-7	NA	TGTGCCAGCAGTTACTTACAGGGAGGCGAGCAGTACTTC	CASSYLQGGEQYF
15	TRBV5-1	many	TRBJ2-2	TRBD2	TGCGCCAGCAGCTTGGCCCTAGCGGCCACCGGGGAGCTGTTTTTT	CASSLALAATGELFF
15	TRBV27	few	TRBJ2-4	TRBD1	TGTGCCAGCAGTCCGCGACAGGGGTGGGGGAACATTCAGTACTTC	CASSPRQGWGNIQYF
16	TRBV5-1	NA	TRBJ2-3	NA	TGCGCCAGCAGCTTGGCCCTTGGGGTAGGGGAAGATACGCAGTATTTT	CASSLALGVGEDTQYF
15	TRBV6-6	NA	TRBJ1-5	TRBD1	TGTGCCAGCAGGAACCTAGGACAGGGCAATCAGCCCCAGCATTTT	CASRNLGQGNQPQHF
16	TRBV7-2	few	TRBJ1-4	TRBD1	TGTGCCAGCAGTAGGACAGGGTCGTTAGTTCGTGAAAAACTGTTTTTT	CASSRTGSLVREKLFF
13	TRBV6-2/TRBV6-3	few	TRBJ1-5	NA	TGTGCCAGCAGTTACTCCTGGAATCAGCCCCAGCATTTT	CASSYSWNQPQHF
15	TRBV5-6	few	TRBJ1-5	NA	TGTGCCAGCAGCTTGCATCAAGGGCTGGGACAGCCCCAGCATTTT	CASSLHQGLGQPQHF
16	TRBV7-8	few	TRBJ2-1	TRBD2	TGTGCCAGCAGCTTAGGGCTAGCGGACTCCTACAATGAGCAGTTCTTC	CASSLGLADSYNEQFF
15	TRBV4-1	NA	TRBJ1-4	NA	TGCGCCAGCAGCCAAGAGGCAGGGACGGCTGAAAAACTGTTTTTT	CASSQEAGTAEKLFF
15	TRBV4-2	NA	TRBJ1-2	NA	TGTGCCAGCAGCCAAGAGTTGCGGGTCGTCTATGGCTACACCTTC	CASSQELRVVYGYTF
14	TRBV2	few	TRBJ2-7	NA	TGTGCCAGCAGTGAAGTCAGCCTTACCTACGAGCAGTACTTC	CASSEVSLTYEQYF
11	TRBV29-1	NA	TRBJ1-1	NA	TGCAGCTCAACAGAGAACACTGAAGCTTTCTTT	CSSTENTEAFF